The 28 T cell receptor beta chains reported below all come from one sample, sequenced in a study of molecular identifiers for immune sequencing clone quantification. TCRdb passed the PCR reads through MiXCR, listing each CDR3 protein once. The sample carries around 460,000 distinct CDR3 sequences, 20% to 25% recorded once. Material for sequencing was naive CD8+ T cells from blood, with Jurkat cell RNA spiked in. Subset here: FACS-sorted CD8+CD4-CCR7+CD45RA+ naive T cells. The receptors derive from a human donor in good health. Some libraries in this study had Jurkat cell RNA spiked in.

This clonotype showed up just a few times. The chain joins TRBV4-1 to TRBJ2-7; D gene unclear. CDR1 and CDR2 (germline): MGHRA, YSYEKL. Trimming shortened V by 3 bases and J by 0 bases, and 9 bases separated the two germline ends. This CDR3 has 14 residues. The CDR3, as DNA: TGCGCCAGCAGCCAGGGTAGTTACTCCTACGAGCAGTACTTC. This gives the protein CASSQGSYSYEQYF.

This clonotype was counted many times. V is TRBV7-6 and J is TRBJ2-3, with 7 bases that match TRBD2. The trim removed 5 bases at V and 4 bases at J, leaving 9 bases unmatched. This CDR3 comprises 15 residues. Germline-derived CDR1 and CDR2 are SGHVS and FNYEAQ. Here the CDR3 DNA reads TGTGCCAGCAGCCGCCTGACTAGCTTCGCAGATACGCAGTATTTT. It codes for CASSRLTSFADTQYF.

A note on this clonotype: The junction departs from the called germline gene at one end, perhaps through a read error. V and J are TRBV3-1 and TRBJ2-3, with D possibly being TRBD2 (6 bases). The length of the CDR3 is 18 residues. Germline CDR1 reads LGHDT; CDR2 reads YNNKEL (reference sequence). The CDR3 spells CASSPGALAFRAEDAQYF. CDR3 coding DNA: TGTGCCAGCAGCCCCGGGGCTCTAGCGTTCAGGGCGGAAGATGCGCAGTATTTT.

This clonotype appeared a few times. V gene TRBV6-5 combines with J gene TRBJ1-1, with D possibly TRBD1 on 5 matching bases. The germline V and J ends were trimmed by 7 bases and 1 base, with 10 bases remaining between them. This CDR3 has 13 amino acids. The V gene's germline CDR1 is MNHEY and CDR2 SVGAGI. Here the CDR3 reads CASNGHSNTEAFF. The CDR3 bases are TGTGCCAGCAATGGACATTCGAACACTGAAGCTTTCTTT.

V is TRBV12-3 or TRBV12-4 and J is TRBJ1-1; D call uncertain. V was clipped by 6 bases and J by 3 bases, with 11 bases between them. This CDR3 is built from 13 residues. CDR3 sequence reads: CASRPAGYTEAFF. The CDR3 nucleotides are TGTGCCAGCAGGCCTGCGGGGTACACTGAAGCTTTCTTT.

This clonotype was detected many times. The J gene is TRBJ2-5, the V gene TRBV2; D remains ambiguous. With 3 bases removed from V and 3 bases from J, the gap between germline ends came to 11 bases. Germline V gene data show CDR1 as SNHLY and CDR2 as FYNNEI. This CDR3 has 14 residues. The CDR3 loop reads CASSDSSEKETQYF. The CDR3 bases are TGTGCCAGCAGTGATAGTTCTGAGAAAGAGACCCAGTACTTC.

Details on this clonotype: Being one base from a much bigger clone, this may be a read error. The chain recombines TRBV5-3 with TRBJ2-3; D is unresolved. TRBV5-3 carries the ORF label, with uncertain function. The CDR3 has 16 amino acids. The CDR3 region has the DNA TGTGTCAGCAGCTTGAGCCCGGGTTTGGGCACAGATACGCAGTATTTT. This translates into CVSSLSPGLGTDTQYF.

This clonotype was found many times. The chain employs TRBV27 and TRBJ2-3; D is possibly TRBD2 (6 bases). Germline V lookup: CDR1 MNHEY, CDR2 SMNVEV (reference sequence). With 3 bases removed from V and 0 bases from J, the gap between germline ends came to 10 bases. CDR3 size: 15 residues. The CDR3 bases are TGTGCCAGCAGTTTGAGCGGGCTGAGCACAGATACGCAGTATTTT. It translates to CASSLSGLSTDTQYF.

This clonotype was counted a few times. This rearrangement joins TRBV19 to TRBJ2-7; 7 bases fit TRBD1. Trimming at V came to 4 bases and at J to 3 bases, leaving 9 bases not matched to a gene. CDR3 size: 15 residues. Germline CDR1 is LNHDA and CDR2 is SQIVND (reference sequence). CDR3 bases: TGTGCCAGTAGTAGGACCCGACAGGGTGACTACGAGCAGTACTTC. Translating it yields CASSRTRQGDYEQYF.

The chain combines TRBV19 with TRBJ2-4; possible D gene TRBD2, 5 bases. Germline values: CDR1 LNHDA, CDR2 SQIVND (reference sequence). There are 15 residues in the CDR3. The ends were cut back, 6 bases at V and 8 bases at J, with 20 bases in the middle. This CDR3 reads CASRAGNPAGDIQYF. For the CDR3, the DNA is TGTGCCAGTAGGGCCGGGAACCCAGCCGGAGACATTCAGTACTTC.

Notes on this clonotype: A much larger clonotype is one base distant, so this may be a read error. The CDR3 DNA reads TGTGCCAGCAGTTATCTTGCCTTCATCAATAATGAAAAACTGTTTTTT. Translated, it gives CASSYLAFINNEKLFF. This chain connects TRBV6-5 to TRBJ1-4; D not certain. Germline V gene lookup returns CDR1 MNHEY and CDR2 SVGAGI. V was cut by 3 bases and J by 4 bases, with 15 bases left in between. The CDR3 is 16 amino acids.

This clonotype was counted at least ten times. The chain couples TRBV6-5 to TRBJ1-2; D remains ambiguous. This CDR3 has 13 amino acids. Between the trimmed V and J ends, which lost 0 bases and 7 bases, there was a span of 9 bases. Germline-derived CDR1 and CDR2 are MNHEY and SVGAGI. The CDR3 region has the DNA TGTGCCAGCAGTTACTCGACCAGTTTTGGCTACACCTTC. Translating it yields CASSYSTSFGYTF.

The gene calls are TRBV5-6 and TRBJ2-2; D gene ambiguous. Germline loops: CDR1 SGHDT, CDR2 YYEEEE. The V end was cut by 0 bases, the J end by 7 bases, with 7 bases between. This CDR3 contains 13 residues. CDR3 loop: CASSLELFGELFF. CDR3 coding DNA: TGTGCCAGCAGCTTGGAACTATTCGGGGAGCTGTTTTTT.

As concerns this clonotype: A single base separates this from a much larger clone, so it may be a read error. It is likely a read error, because the conserved phenylalanine at the end of the CDR3 is missing. The V and J genes are TRBV5-1 and TRBJ2-7, with 10 bases fitting TRBD1. V shed 7 bases, J shed 2 bases, and the junction held 9 bases outside the gene matches. The CDR3 runs 15 residues. In germline, CDR1 is SGHRS, CDR2 YFSETQ. CDR3: CASAHPGQGTYEQYL. CDR3 bases: TGCGCCAGCGCACACCCGGGACAGGGGACCTACGAGCAGTACCTC.

This clonotype showed up many times. For the CDR3, the DNA is TGTGCCAGCAGGCCCCCGGGGTCGGAAGCTTTCTTT. Translating gives CASRPPGSEAFF. The V call is TRBV6-1, the J call TRBJ1-1; no definite D call. In germline, CDR1 is MNHNS, CDR2 SASEGT. CDR3 length equals 12 residues. Trimming removed 6 bases from V and 8 bases from J, with 13 bases in between.

As regards this clonotype: No conserved phenylalanine or tryptophan is present at the end of the CDR3, so a read error is the likely explanation. The chain links TRBV29-1 to TRBJ2-7; TRBD2 is a possible D gene (6 bases). The CDR3 spans 14 residues. Trimming pared 0 bases from V and 0 bases from J, leaving 9 bases between. Germline-derived CDR1 and CDR2 are SQVTM and ANQGSEA. The CDR3 bases are TGCAGCGTTGAAGATTGGGGGGACTCCTACGAGCAGTACCTC. The encoded protein is CSVEDWGDSYEQYL.

There are many counts of this clonotype. The V and J genes are TRBV4-3 and TRBJ2-7; the match to TRBD2 covers 10 bases. Trimming at V came to 1 base and at J to 3 bases, leaving 0 bases not matched to a gene. This CDR3 has 14 residues. The germline gives CDR1 LGHNA, CDR2 YSLEER. CDR3 amino acids: CASSQGTSGYEQYF. The DNA for the CDR3 is TGCGCCAGCAGCCAAGGGACTAGCGGCTACGAGCAGTACTTC.

This rearrangement joins TRBV10-3 to TRBJ2-1; TRBD1 is a possible D gene (6 bases). This CDR3 contains 16 residues. Trimming shortened V by 3 bases and J by 5 bases, and 17 bases separated the two germline ends. The germline CDR1 and CDR2 sequences are ENHRY and SYGVKD. CDR3 loop: CAISDLRQVGDNEQFF. The DNA of the CDR3 is TGTGCCATCAGTGACCTCAGACAGGTCGGGGACAATGAGCAGTTCTTC.

This clonotype was found many times. V usage is TRBV14 and J usage is TRBJ1-4, with D perhaps TRBD1 (5 bases). The germline V and J ends were trimmed by 4 bases and 5 bases, with 14 bases remaining between them. The germline gives CDR1 SGHDN, CDR2 FVKESK. This CDR3 has 15 residues. The CDR3 sequence: CASSLGAAVNEKLFF. CDR3 sequence (DNA): TGTGCCAGCAGCCTTGGGGCAGCGGTAAATGAAAAACTGTTTTTT.

This chain uses TRBV10-3 with TRBJ1-1, with D possibly being TRBD1 (6 bases). V lost 3 bases and J lost 7, with 15 bases in between. Per germline, CDR1 ENHRY and CDR2 SYGVKD. The CDR3 covers 14 residues. The CDR3 protein is CAISDLQGPNEAFF. As DNA, the CDR3 is TGTGCCATCAGTGACCTACAGGGTCCCAATGAAGCTTTCTTT.

The chain couples TRBV19 to TRBJ2-7, with D perhaps matching TRBD2 (5 bases). Trimming pared 8 bases from V and 3 bases from J, leaving 14 bases between. This CDR3 contains 13 residues. The germline gives CDR1 LNHDA, CDR2 SQIVND (reference sequence). CDR3 sequence (DNA): TGTGCCAGTTGCGACGGAGGATGCTACGAGCAGTACTTC. Translating it yields CASCDGGCYEQYF.

About this clonotype: A read error may be the cause here, since a much bigger clone is one base away. The V call is TRBV7-9, the J call TRBJ1-1; D perhaps matches TRBD1 (5 bases). V was clipped by 8 bases and J by 5 bases, with 15 bases between them. CDR3 length equals 13 residues. CDR1 and CDR2 (germline): SEHNR, FQNEAQ (reference sequence). This CDR3 is CASAKTGGTEAFF. The CDR3 DNA reads TGTGCCAGCGCCAAAACTGGGGGGACTGAAGCTTTCTTT.

J is TRBJ2-4 and V is TRBV12-3 or TRBV12-4, with 12 bases matching TRBD2. The CDR3 runs 12 residues. The junction had 1 base not matched to a gene; V was cut back by 8 bases and J by 8 bases. In DNA form, the CDR3 reads TGTGCCAGCCTAGCGGGGGGGGACATTCAGTACTTC. It specifies CASLAGGDIQYF.

There are a few counts of this clonotype. The chain has TRBV19 and TRBJ2-4; a possible D gene is TRBD2 (6 bases). Germline assignment: CDR1 LNHDA and CDR2 SQIVND (reference sequence). Trimming took off 4 bases at V and 8 bases at J, with 15 bases between the two ends. The CDR3 is 14 residues long. CDR3 protein: CASSTLGGLDIQYF. The CDR3 DNA reads TGTGCCAGTAGTACCTTAGGAGGGTTGGACATTCAGTACTTC.

This clonotype was seen at least ten times. For the CDR3, the DNA is TGTGCCAGCAGTCCGAATAATGAAAAACTGTTTTTT. Translation: CASSPNNEKLFF. This sequence joins TRBV6-5 and TRBJ1-4; D is unresolved. Trimming took off 5 bases at V and 4 bases at J, with 5 bases between the two ends. This CDR3 has 12 amino acids. CDR1 is MNHEY, CDR2 SVGAGI, per germline.

This clonotype was counted only a few times. The rearrangement joins TRBV9 to TRBJ2-7; D is ambiguous. In germline, CDR1 is SGDLS, CDR2 YYNGEE. V was cut by 2 bases and J by 0 bases, with 9 bases left in between. The CDR3 covers 14 residues. The DNA of the CDR3 is TGTGCCAGCAGCGTGGCGGCCAGCTCCTACGAGCAGTACTTC. It codes for CASSVAASSYEQYF.

This chain links TRBV6-2 or TRBV6-3 with TRBJ2-7; tentatively, D is TRBD2 (5 bases). The germline V gene encodes CDR1 MNHEY and CDR2 SVGEGT. The CDR3 contains 14 residues. V shed 6 bases and J shed 5 bases, with 17 bases lying between them. The CDR3 nucleotides read TGTGCCAGCAGCTTACTAGTCTACGGAGACGAGCAGTACTTC. Its translation: CASSLLVYGDEQYF.

Ten or more counts support this clonotype. This chain links TRBV29-1 with TRBJ1-2; the D gene is possibly TRBD1 (6 bases). Germline V gene lookup returns CDR1 SQVTM and CDR2 ANQGSEA. The CDR3 is 14 residues long. Trimming removed 4 bases at V and 4 bases at J, with 16 bases between. In nucleotides, the CDR3 is TGCAGCGTTGTTACTTGGGGGCTGGGCTATGGCTACACCTTC. Translated: CSVVTWGLGYGYTF. Together with reference TRBV29-1 and TRBJ1-2, the CDR3 gives the full variable domain: SAVISQKPSRDICQRGTSLTIQCQVDSQVTMMFWYRQQPGQSLTLIATANQGSEATYESGFVIDKFPISRPNLTFSTLTVSNMSPEDSSIYLCSVVTWGLGYGYTFGSGTRLTVV.